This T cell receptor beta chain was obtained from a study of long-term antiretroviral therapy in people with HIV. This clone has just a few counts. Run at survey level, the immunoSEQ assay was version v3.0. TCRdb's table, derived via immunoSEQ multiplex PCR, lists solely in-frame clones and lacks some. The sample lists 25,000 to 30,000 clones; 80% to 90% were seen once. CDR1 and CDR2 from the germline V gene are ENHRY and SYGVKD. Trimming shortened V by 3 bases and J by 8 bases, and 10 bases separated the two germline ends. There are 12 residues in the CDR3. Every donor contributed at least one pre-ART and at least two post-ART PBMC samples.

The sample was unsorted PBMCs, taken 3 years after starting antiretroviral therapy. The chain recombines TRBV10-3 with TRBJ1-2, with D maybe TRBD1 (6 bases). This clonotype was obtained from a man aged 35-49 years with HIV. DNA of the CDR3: TGTGCCATCAGTGACGGGGGCTTGGGCTACACCTTC. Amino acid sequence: CAISDGGLGYTF.